The 29 T cell receptor beta chains below were found in one sample sequenced in a study of T cell changes during pregnancy in multiple sclerosis. Assay used: immunoSEQ multiplex PCR; TCRdb lists only in-frame clones, some missing. The table lists 40,000 to 55,000 clones, nearly 95% of them singletons. The sample in question was CD4+ T cells from peripheral blood mononuclear cells, obtained after pregnancy. All receptors derive from a female donor in good health, enrolled as a control in a pregnancy study.

This rearrangement joins TRBV9 to TRBJ2-5; possibly TRBD1 for D (7 bases). CDR1 is SGDLS, CDR2 YYNGEE, per germline. Trimming shortened V by 0 bases and J by 7 bases, and 22 bases separated the two germline ends. There are 17 residues in the CDR3. The CDR3: CASSVAGQGGRQGTQYF. CDR3 DNA: TGTGCCAGCAGCGTAGCCGGGCAGGGGGGCCGGCAGGGGACCCAGTACTTC.

The chain has TRBV5-6 and TRBJ2-7; 15 bases line up with TRBD2. The CDR3 has 19 amino acids. With V trimmed by 4 bases and J by 5 bases, 16 bases remained unmatched. Germline-derived CDR1 and CDR2 are SGHDT and YYEEEE. Written as DNA, the CDR3 is TGTGCCAGCAGCCCACGGACTAGCGGGAGGGCCTCCCCCCAGAACGAGCAGTACTTC. Translating gives CASSPRTSGRASPQNEQYF.

The chain joins TRBV5-1 to TRBJ2-2; D perhaps matches TRBD1 (6 bases). With 3 bases removed from V and 1 base from J, the gap between germline ends came to 13 bases. This CDR3 is 16 amino acids long. CDR1 and CDR2 from the germline V gene are SGHRS and YFSETQ. Written as DNA, the CDR3 is TGCGCCAGCAGCTCACACAGGGCGGAGAACACCGGGGAGCTGTTTTTT. Residues: CASSSHRAENTGELFF. The full variable domain, its missing parts supplied by reference TRBV5-1 and TRBJ2-2, is KAGVTQTPRYLIKTRGQQVTLSCSPISGHRSVSWYQQTPGQGLQFLFEYFSETQRNKGNFPGRFSGRQFSNSRSEMNVSTLELGDSALYLCASSSHRAENTGELFFGEGSRLTVL.

This rearrangement joins TRBV6-5 to TRBJ1-3, with D possibly TRBD1 on 5 matching bases. V was clipped by 0 bases and J by 0 bases, with 6 bases between them. Germline CDR1 reads MNHEY; CDR2 reads SVGAGI. The CDR3 consists of 15 residues. CDR3 loop: CASSYSDNSGNTIYF. The CDR3 region has the DNA TGTGCCAGCAGTTACTCGGACAACTCTGGAAACACCATATATTTT.

V usage is TRBV29-1 and J usage is TRBJ2-1; D possibly corresponds to TRBD1 (6 bases). With 2 bases removed from V and 1 base from J, the gap between germline ends came to 12 bases. Germline loops: CDR1 SQVTM, CDR2 ANQGSEA. CDR3 length: 15 amino acids. For the CDR3, the DNA is TGCAGCGTTGAATCGGGCAGGGGTTCCTACAATGAGCAGTTCTTC. Amino acids: CSVESGRGSYNEQFF.

The chain recombines TRBV9 with TRBJ2-3; 7 bases agree with TRBD1. This CDR3 spans 16 amino acids. Germline-derived CDR1 and CDR2 are SGDLS and YYNGEE. Losses at the gene ends were 4 bases for V and 0 bases for J; bases not matched to a gene: 8. The CDR3 loop reads CASSSLGGPSTDTQYF. CDR3 bases: TGTGCCAGCAGCTCCTTAGGGGGCCCTAGCACAGATACGCAGTATTTT. Full variable domain (rest looked up from reference TRBV9 and TRBJ2-3): DSGVTQTPKHLITATGQRVTLRCSPRSGDLSVYWYQQSLDQGLQFLIQYYNGEERAKGNILERFSAQQFPDLHSELNLSSLELGDSALYFCASSSLGGPSTDTQYFGPGTRLTVL.

The chain combines TRBV29-1 with TRBJ2-7; TRBD2 matches 12 bases. Trimming at V came to 6 bases and at J to 2 bases, leaving 2 bases not matched to a gene. Per the germline V gene, CDR1 is SQVTM and CDR2 is ANQGSEA. This CDR3 contains 13 residues. The CDR3 bases are TGCAGCGTGACTAGCGGGGGAACCTACGAGCAGTACTTC. Its protein is CSVTSGGTYEQYF.

J is TRBJ1-5 and V is TRBV5-8, with unresolved D. V was cut by 2 bases and J by 7 bases, with 16 bases left in between. This CDR3 spans 15 amino acids. Germline V gene lookup returns CDR1 SGHTS and CDR2 YDEGEE. CDR3 sequence reads: CASSFGNRVMQPQHF. CDR3 coding DNA: TGTGCCAGCAGCTTCGGTAACAGAGTTATGCAGCCCCAGCATTTT.

This clone has only one observation. The chain has TRBV5-4 and TRBJ2-3, with 8 positions matching TRBD2. The CDR3 sequence is 13 residues long. V was clipped by 4 bases and J by 14 bases; unmatched bases: 12. Germline assignment: CDR1 SGHNT and CDR2 YYREEE (reference sequence). This chain's CDR3 is CASSPREGRIWYF. Written as DNA, the CDR3 is TGTGCCAGCAGCCCCCGGGAGGGGCGCATCTGGTATTTT.

This chain uses TRBV28 with TRBJ2-5; 7 bases match TRBD1. The germline V gene encodes CDR1 MDHEN and CDR2 SYDVKM. The CDR3 totals 16 residues. V lost 4 bases to trimming and J lost 2 bases; unmatched junction nucleotides: 10. The CDR3 region is CASSYTPGRGQETQYF. CDR3 sequence (DNA): TGTGCCAGCAGTTACACCCCAGGCAGGGGGCAAGAGACCCAGTACTTC.

The rearrangement uses TRBV6-1 and TRBJ1-2; unclear D gene. Trimming shortened V by 5 bases and J by 8 bases, and 9 bases separated the two germline ends. The CDR3 runs 11 residues. Germline-derived CDR1 and CDR2 are MNHNS and SASEGT. The CDR3 here is CASSYVRGYTF. The CDR3 DNA reads as TGTGCCAGCAGTTACGTCAGGGGCTACACCTTC.

CDR3 amino acids: CASSSVARSNQPQHF. The CDR3 DNA follows: TGTGCCAGCAGTTCGGTAGCGCGTAGCAATCAGCCCCAGCATTTT. The V gene is TRBV6-5, the J gene TRBJ1-5; D gene uncertain. Trimming pared 4 bases from V and 0 bases from J, leaving 10 bases between. This CDR3 is 15 amino acids long. The germline gives CDR1 MNHEY, CDR2 SVGAGI.

The chain has TRBV2 and TRBJ1-5; D not resolved. Germline V gene lookup returns CDR1 SNHLY and CDR2 FYNNEI. The CDR3 is made up of 15 amino acids. V was trimmed by 4 bases and J by 0 bases, leaving 10 bases between them. The CDR3 sequence is CASSAQTYSNQPQHF. The CDR3 nucleotides read TGTGCCAGCAGTGCACAGACATATAGCAATCAGCCCCAGCATTTT. The variable domain in full, with the rest retrieved from reference TRBV2 and TRBJ1-5, is EPEVTQTPSHQVTQMGQEVILRCVPISNHLYFYWYRQILGQKVEFLVSFYNNEISEKSEIFDDQFSVERPDGSNFTLKIRSTKLEDSAMYFCASSAQTYSNQPQHFGDGTRLSIL.

J is TRBJ2-3 and V is TRBV6-1; a possible D gene is TRBD1 (5 bases). The V gene lost 6 bases and the J gene lost 6 bases, with 13 bases spanning the gap. The germline gives CDR1 MNHNS, CDR2 SASEGT. CDR3 size: 13 residues. This chain's CDR3 is CASRPRGRDTQYF. CDR3 bases: TGTGCCAGCAGACCTAGGGGAAGGGATACGCAGTATTTT.

The chain couples TRBV7-9 to TRBJ2-5; unclear D gene. V shed 2 bases and J shed 9 bases, with 10 bases lying between them. Per the germline V gene, CDR1 is SEHNR and CDR2 is FQNEAQ (reference sequence). The CDR3 consists of 12 residues. Here the CDR3 DNA reads TGTGCCAGCAGCTTATCACCCGAGGCCCAGTACTTC. Translating gives CASSLSPEAQYF. Looking up the rest from reference TRBV7-9 and TRBJ2-5 gives the full variable domain: DTGVSQNPRHKITKRGQNVTFRCDPISEHNRLYWYRQTLGQGPEFLTYFQNEAQLEKSRLLSDRFSAERPKGSFSTLEIQRTEQGDSAMYLCASSLSPEAQYFGPGTRLLVL.

The gene calls are TRBV9 and TRBJ2-1, with 7 bases aligning to TRBD2. The CDR3 runs to 15 residues. Looked up from germline, CDR1 is SGDLS and CDR2 is YYNGEE. V shed 0 bases, J shed 5 bases, and the junction held 5 bases outside the gene matches. The CDR3 is CASSVAGTTNNEQFF. The CDR3 DNA reads TGTGCCAGCAGCGTAGCCGGGACTACTAACAATGAGCAGTTCTTC.

This clone came up once. The chain is built from TRBV6-5 and TRBJ1-2, with D perhaps matching TRBD1 (5 bases). This CDR3 comprises 14 residues. CDR1 is MNHEY and CDR2 is SVGAGI in the germline V gene. V shed 6 bases and J shed 8 bases, with 19 bases lying between them. CDR3 residues: CASSLDGGTTGYTF. CDR3 nucleotide sequence: TGTGCCAGCAGCCTAGACGGGGGTACGACAGGCTACACCTTC.

The chain joins TRBV19 to TRBJ1-5; 9 positions agree with TRBD1. CDR3 length equals 20 residues. Germline lookup yields CDR1 LNHDA and CDR2 SQIVND (reference sequence). The junction had 17 bases not matched to a gene; V was cut back by 4 bases and J by 1 base. CDR3 loop: CASSTLLVGTGKESNQPQHF. The CDR3 DNA follows: TGTGCCAGTAGTACTCTCTTAGTAGGGACAGGGAAAGAGAGCAATCAGCCCCAGCATTTT.

This rearrangement joins TRBV5-8 to TRBJ2-7, with 8 bases fitting TRBD1. Germline lookup yields CDR1 SGHTS and CDR2 YDEGEE. After removal of 0 bases from V and 3 bases from J, the junction contained 5 bases not matched to a gene. The CDR3 spans 15 residues. CDR3 DNA sequence: TGTGCCAGCAGCTTGGCGGGACAGGCACGCTACGAGCAGTACTTC. Amino acid sequence: CASSLAGQARYEQYF.

V usage is TRBV13 and J usage is TRBJ2-3, with D perhaps matching TRBD2 (6 bases). The CDR3 spans 13 residues. The V gene lost 5 bases and the J gene lost 4 bases, with 10 bases spanning the gap. From germline, CDR1 is PRHDT and CDR2 FYEKMQ (reference sequence). Here the CDR3 reads CASSGASADTQYF. The CDR3 DNA follows: TGTGCCAGCAGCGGGGCTAGCGCAGATACGCAGTATTTT. The full variable domain, with the rest looked up from reference TRBV13 and TRBJ2-3, is AAGVIQSPRHLIKEKRETATLKCYPIPRHDTVYWYQQGPGQDPQFLISFYEKMQSDKGSIPDRFSAQQFSDYHSELNMSSLELGDSALYFCASSGASADTQYFGPGTRLTVL.

The genes are TRBV5-3 and TRBJ1-1; 7 nucleotides align to TRBD1. TRBV5-3 is reported as an ORF; its role is uncertain. V trimming: 1 base; J trimming: 3 bases; junction bases outside the gene matches: 3. The CDR3 spans 14 residues. In nucleotides, the CDR3 is TGTGCCAGAAGCTTGAGGGGGCTCGACACTGAAGCTTTCTTT. Protein: CARSLRGLDTEAFF.

This chain connects TRBV18 to TRBJ1-3; D ambiguous. CDR1 KGHSH and CDR2 LQKENI come from the germline V gene. CDR3 length: 15 residues. Trimming pared 6 bases from V and 0 bases from J, leaving 12 bases between. The CDR3 region is CASSPYRSSGNTIYF. CDR3 nucleotides: TGTGCCAGCTCCCCTTATAGGAGCTCTGGAAACACCATATATTTT. The entire variable domain, with the rest obtained from reference TRBV18 and TRBJ1-3, is as follows: NAGVMQNPRHLVRRRGQEARLRCSPMKGHSHVYWYRQLPEEGLKFMVYLQKENIIDESGMPKERFSAEFPKEGPSILRIQQVVRGDSAAYFCASSPYRSSGNTIYFGEGSWLTVV.

There are a few counts of this clone. This chain uses TRBV29-1 with TRBJ1-1; TRBD1 is a possible D gene (5 bases). Germline V gene sequence: CDR1 SQVTM, CDR2 ANQGSEA. CDR3 length: 13 amino acids. Trimming removed 2 bases at V and 1 base at J, with 8 bases between. CDR3 sequence reads: CSVERTGNTEAFF. The CDR3 bases are TGCAGCGTTGAACGCACAGGGAACACTGAAGCTTTCTTT.

The chain combines TRBV11-2 with TRBJ2-1, with D maybe TRBD2 (5 bases). The V and J ends lost 5 bases and 7 bases respectively, with 9 bases between them. Germline assignment: CDR1 SGHAT and CDR2 FQNNGV. CDR3 length: 12 residues. The DNA of the CDR3 is TGTGCCAGCAGCCCGGACTGGAATGAGCAGTTCTTC. Residues: CASSPDWNEQFF. The full variable domain, with the rest looked up from reference TRBV11-2 and TRBJ2-1, is EAGVAQSPRYKIIEKRQSVAFWCNPISGHATLYWYQQILGQGPKLLIQFQNNGVVDDSQLPKDRFSAERLKGVDSTLKIQPAKLEDSAVYLCASSPDWNEQFFGPGTRLTVL.

In nucleotides, the CDR3 is TGTGCCAGTAGCCGACAGGGGAGCTATGGCTACACCTTC. Its translation: CASSRQGSYGYTF. The V and J genes are TRBV19 and TRBJ1-2; 8 bases fit TRBD1. Germline V gene lookup returns CDR1 LNHDA and CDR2 SQIVND (reference sequence). This CDR3 region has 13 residues. V was clipped by 6 bases and J by 4 bases; unmatched bases: 4.

The CDR3 DNA reads TGTGCCTGGAGGCCTACCCTCCCTCTAGCGGGGGGGCGAGAGACCCAGTACTTC. It is translated as CAWRPTLPLAGGRETQYF. The rearrangement links TRBV30 to TRBJ2-5; 12 positions match TRBD2. J was trimmed by 4 bases and V by 3 bases; bases with no gene match: 15. The germline V gene encodes CDR1 GTSNPN and CDR2 SVGIG (reference sequence). This CDR3 region has 18 residues.

The V gene is TRBV28, the J gene TRBJ2-2; no firm D call. The CDR3 has 13 residues. Germline V gives CDR1 MDHEN, CDR2 SYDVKM. Trimming removed 6 bases from V and 6 bases from J, with 11 bases in between. The CDR3, as DNA: TGTGCCAGCAGCAGAGGTGAATCCGGGGAGCTGTTTTTT. This translates into CASSRGESGELFF.

V and J are TRBV5-6 and TRBJ2-5, with 10 bases identical to TRBD1. The junction had 11 bases not matched to a gene; V was cut back by 4 bases and J by 5 bases. This CDR3 contains 16 residues. Germline CDR1 is SGHDT and CDR2 is YYEEEE. As DNA, the CDR3 is TGTGCCAGCAGCCTGGGGGGATGGACAGGGGGTGAGACCCAGTACTTC. Its protein product is CASSLGGWTGGETQYF.

The count of this clone is one. J is TRBJ1-4 and V is TRBV5-4; D uncertain. The germline V and J ends were trimmed by 0 bases and 5 bases, with 11 bases remaining between them. The germline gives CDR1 SGHNT, CDR2 YYREEE (reference sequence). This CDR3 has 15 residues. CDR3: CASSLEGGGNEKLFF. DNA of the CDR3: TGTGCCAGCAGCTTGGAAGGAGGCGGGAATGAAAAACTGTTTTTT.